This T cell receptor (beta chain) was observed in a study of breast tumors, draining lymph nodes, adjacent tissues. Study-wide points: Tumor TCR diversity was below lymph nodes but above nontumor tissue. Most tumor T cells seemingly derive from lymph node, then expand in tumor.

Of note for this clonotype: Its antigen is currently unknown.

Samples came from axillary lymph nodes draining the breast cancer. TCRdb recomputed calls from the multiplex PCR reads with MiXCR, one row per CDR3 protein. Here the sample spans about 94,000 distinct CDR3 sequences, roughly 29% being singletons. Germline V lookup: CDR1 SGHTS, CDR2 YDEGEE. The CDR3 sequence is 15 residues long. The V and J ends lost 5 bases and 3 bases respectively, with 15 bases between them. The genes are TRBV5-8 and TRBJ1-5; TRBD1 is a possible D gene (6 bases). Sequencing was done on a sample of axillary lymph node tissue. The sequence derives from a female donor with breast cancer. Some clones in this sample may be carry-over from other donors' samples. CDR3 protein: CASRTGWENNQPQHF. The CDR3 DNA sequence: TGTGCCAGCAGAACAGGGTGGGAAAACAATCAGCCCCAGCATTTT.